This TCR beta chain emerged from a study of T cells after yellow fever vaccination (dated by TCRdb to between 2018 and 2021). In the study overall: The SMART-Seq v4 Ultra Low Input RNA kit was used to prepare libraries from fractions with low cell numbers. To follow T-cell clones before and after primary and booster YFV17D yellow fever vaccination, bulk TCR alpha and beta repertoires were sequenced over time. Two healthy male donors made up the cohort, one aged 18 to 30 years and the other aged 30 to 39 years. Blood samples were taken at several timepoints before and after primary and secondary immunization, and bulk PBMC replicates and cell subsets were isolated.

Unmatched junction bases come to 9, with V trimmed by 8 bases and J by 4 bases. Per the germline V gene (reference sequence), DFQATT is the CDR1 and SNEGSKA is the CDR2. The CDR3 starts with the cysteine, ends with the phenylalanine, and has 13 residues. This entry keeps only the CDR3 DNA: 39 bases, framed from base 1. This sample's treatment or condition label indicates: live attenuated yellow fever vaccine strain. A standard Ficoll-Paque protocol was used to isolate PBMCs from peripheral blood. Dynabeads CD4 and CD8 positive selection kits were used to isolate the CD4 and CD8 T-cell fractions. RNA was extracted with TriZol from bulk PBMCs, CD4 and CD8 fractions, and dextramer-positive and dextramer-negative fractions. TCR cDNA was synthesized by 5'RACE template switching, which introduced a universal primer site and unique molecular identifiers. cDNA synthesis was primed from both the TCR alpha and TCR beta constant segments. Two PCR steps were used to amplify libraries, with sample barcodes and sequencing adapters being added in the second step. Sequencing of libraries was performed on Illumina HiSeq 2500 (2x100 bp) or NovaSeq (2x150 bp). The original methods were these. Demultiplexing of reads and collapsing into UMI consensus sequences were performed with MIGEC, and V(D)J alignment was carried out with MiXCR. Vaccine-responding clonotypes were defined with edgeR using replicate PBMC samples, requiring FDR below 0.01 and a log2 fold change above 5 up to day 15. Each bulk clonotype was labeled CD4 or CD8 based on which sequenced repertoire, CD4 or CD8, contained the clonotype at higher abundance. In-frame beta chains were kept once TCRdb had trimmed the public reads at Q25 with fastp and called clones with MiXCR. Each entry is one CDR3 protein sequence, shown with its most common DNA and genes. The V and J calls, along with clone size, are taken from TCRdb and not from the paper's own processing. A total of 240,000 or so distinct CDR3 sequences appear in this sample, around 7% of them only once. Roughly 0.93% of the sample is taken by the ten largest.

General conclusions and limits of the study: Computational filtering was required because FACS-sorted repertoires could contain abundant contaminating clonotypes from the bulk population. Compared with the primary T-cell response, the secondary T-cell response was faster but weaker, reaching its peak on day 5 rather than on day 15. After the booster, most clones that had expanded after primary vaccination were detected again (over 95% of CD4 and around 88% of CD8), suggesting broad maintenance of memory. A small fraction of clonotypes appeared in both the CD4 and CD8 compartments, likely as a result of convergent recombination. Only two donors were included in the study, so the extent to which the findings can be generalized is limited.

As for this clonotype: There is no known antigen for this receptor. No per-base quality is available; no much larger clone lies one base away.

The V and J segments used are TRBV20-1 and TRBJ1-2; 8 bases in the junction line up with TRBD1. The specimen comprised CD4+ T cells sorted from PBMCs, sampled 15 days after the yellow fever booster vaccination. The sequence was obtained from a man aged 30-40 years who received the YFV17D yellow fever vaccine. The CDR3 reads as follows: CSPGTGQGYGYTF. The nucleotide sequence reads as follows: TGCAGTCCCGGGACAGGCCAGGGCTATGGCTACACCTTC.